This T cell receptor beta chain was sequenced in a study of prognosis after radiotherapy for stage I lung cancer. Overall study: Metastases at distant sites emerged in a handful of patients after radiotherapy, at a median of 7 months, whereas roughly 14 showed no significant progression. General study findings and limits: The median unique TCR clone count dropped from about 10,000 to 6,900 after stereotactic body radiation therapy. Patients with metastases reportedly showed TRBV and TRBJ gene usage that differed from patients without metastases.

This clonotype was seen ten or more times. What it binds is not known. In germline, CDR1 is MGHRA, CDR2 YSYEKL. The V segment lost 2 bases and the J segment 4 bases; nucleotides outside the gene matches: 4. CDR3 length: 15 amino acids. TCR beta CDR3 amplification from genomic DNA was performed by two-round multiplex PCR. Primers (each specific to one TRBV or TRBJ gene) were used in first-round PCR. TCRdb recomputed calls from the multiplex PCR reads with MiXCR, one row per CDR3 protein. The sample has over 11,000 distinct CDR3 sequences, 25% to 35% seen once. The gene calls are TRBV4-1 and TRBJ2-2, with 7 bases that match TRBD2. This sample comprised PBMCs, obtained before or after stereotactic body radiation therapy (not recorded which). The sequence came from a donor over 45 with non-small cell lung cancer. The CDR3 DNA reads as TGCGCCAGCAGCCAACTGCGGGAGAGCACCGGGGAGCTGTTTTTT. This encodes CASSQLRESTGELFF.